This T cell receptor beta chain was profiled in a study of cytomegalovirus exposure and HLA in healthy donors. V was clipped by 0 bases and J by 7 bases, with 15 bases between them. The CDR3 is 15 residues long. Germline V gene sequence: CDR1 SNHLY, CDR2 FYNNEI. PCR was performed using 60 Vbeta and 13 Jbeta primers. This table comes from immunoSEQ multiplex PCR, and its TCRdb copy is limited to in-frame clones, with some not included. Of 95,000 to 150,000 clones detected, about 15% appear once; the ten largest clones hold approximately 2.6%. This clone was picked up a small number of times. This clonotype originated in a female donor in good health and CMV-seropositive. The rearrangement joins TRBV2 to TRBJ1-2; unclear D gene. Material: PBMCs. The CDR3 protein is CASSEASLPVRGYTF. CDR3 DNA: TGTGCCAGCAGTGAAGCATCGCTCCCGGTGCGTGGCTACACCTTC. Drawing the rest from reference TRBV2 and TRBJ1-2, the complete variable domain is EPEVTQTPSHQVTQMGQEVILRCVPISNHLYFYWYRQILGQKVEFLVSFYNNEISEKSEIFDDQFSVERPDGSNFTLKIRSTKLEDSAMYFCASSEASLPVRGYTFGSGTRLTVV.